Presented here are 10 T cell receptor beta chains from one specimen sequenced in a study of tumor T cells in aggressive B-cell lymphoma. Sequencing was performed with immunoSEQ multiplex PCR; in TCRdb, only in-frame clones are kept and a portion is missing. Among fewer than 3,500 clones, about 82% were seen once, and the ten largest hold about 15%. Sequencing was performed on tumor tissue. The receptors stem from an adult with diffuse large B cell lymphoma. Some clones in this sample may be carry-over from other donors' samples.

The chain carries TRBV7-9 and TRBJ2-1; 9 positions match TRBD1. This CDR3 has 16 residues. The V gene end was trimmed by 5 bases and the J gene end by 6 bases; junction bases not matched to a gene: 11. Germline V CDR1 and CDR2: SEHNR, FQNEAQ (reference sequence). The CDR3 region is CASSHPPGQGINEQFF. CDR3 bases: TGTGCCAGCAGCCACCCTCCGGGACAGGGCATCAATGAGCAGTTCTTC.

Comments on this clone: An end of the junction differs from the germline gene, which may be a read error. This chain connects TRBV7-9 to TRBJ2-2; D ambiguous. This CDR3 is 10 amino acids long. Germline lookup yields CDR1 SEHNR and CDR2 FQNEAQ (reference sequence). The CDR3 spells CAAKTGELFF. CDR3 coding DNA: TGTGCCGCGAAGACCGGGGAGCTGTTTTTT.

This chain connects TRBV18 to TRBJ1-2; the match to TRBD1 covers 7 bases. Germline CDR1 is KGHSH and CDR2 is LQKENI. V lost 6 bases, J lost 2 bases, and 6 bases stayed unmatched. The CDR3 length is 14 residues. Here the CDR3 reads CASSPTGMNYGYTF. DNA of the CDR3: TGTGCCAGCTCCCCGACAGGGATGAACTATGGCTACACCTTC.

This clone has just a few counts. The junction differs from germline at one of its ends, possibly a read error. The chain couples TRBV6-1 to TRBJ1-1; D gene ambiguous. Germline assignment: CDR1 MNHNS and CDR2 SASEGT. The length of the CDR3 is 13 residues. The DNA for the CDR3 is TGTGCCAGCATTGAAAGAGGGCGCACTGAAGCTTTCTTT. Encoded protein: CASIERGRTEAFF.

With respect to this clone: The junction and the germline gene differ at one end; a read error may be behind it. This rearrangement joins TRBV4-3 to TRBJ2-2; D is perhaps TRBD1 (7 bases). This CDR3 has 14 residues. Looked up from germline, CDR1 is LGHNA and CDR2 is YSLEER. In DNA form, the CDR3 reads TGCGCCAGCAGCTACCAGGGGGACACCGGGGGGCTGTTTTTT. Residues: CASSYQGDTGGLFF.

The chain uses TRBV20-1 and TRBJ1-1; D is undetermined. The V and J ends lost 6 bases and 4 bases respectively, with 6 bases between them. Germline values: CDR1 DFQATT, CDR2 SNEGSKA (reference sequence). CDR3 length: 10 amino acids. The CDR3 is CSAPGTEAFF. The CDR3 DNA is TGCAGTGCACCGGGCACTGAAGCTTTCTTT.

V and J are TRBV19 and TRBJ1-4; TRBD1 matches 9 bases. CDR3 length equals 14 residues. V shed 3 bases, J shed 10 bases, and the junction held 6 bases outside the gene matches. Per germline, CDR1 LNHDA and CDR2 SQIVND (reference sequence). Written as DNA, the CDR3 is TGTGCCAGTAGTATCCGGGACAGGGCGCGAAAACTGTTTTTT. Its protein is CASSIRDRARKLFF.

Details on this clone: The missing conserved phenylalanine or tryptophan at the end of this CDR3 makes a read error likely. The DNA is left out, because the CDR3 cannot be placed on it with certainty; the CDR3 is given as TCRdb lists it. This chain uses TRBV21-1 with TRBJ2-7; the table's D gene call, TRBD2, was not cross checked with the DNA. TRBV21-1 represents a pseudogene. Termini included, the CDR3 measures 16 amino acids. CDR3 in amino acids: CASSKGGFRRESEQYI.

V and J are TRBV27 and TRBJ2-7; no clear D. The CDR3 spans 14 residues. Trimming took off 2 bases at V and 1 base at J, with 9 bases between the two ends. Germline lookup yields CDR1 MNHEY and CDR2 SMNVEV (reference sequence). The DNA of the CDR3 is TGTGCCAGCAGTTTAATGGCAGATTCCTACGAGCAGTACTTC. Translating gives CASSLMADSYEQYF.

The genes are TRBV5-4 and TRBJ1-2; D is ambiguous. The V end was cut by 5 bases, the J end by 6 bases, with 11 bases between. This CDR3 contains 12 residues. Per the germline V gene, CDR1 is SGHNT and CDR2 is YYREEE (reference sequence). The chain's CDR3 is CASSYDTHGYTF. DNA of the CDR3: TGTGCCAGCAGTTACGACACCCATGGCTACACCTTC.